These 32 T cell receptor beta chains were sequenced from one sample in a study of T cell responses to AZD1222 COVID-19 vaccine. Sequencing was performed with immunoSEQ multiplex PCR; in TCRdb, only in-frame clones are kept and a portion is missing. The table includes about 120,000 clones, 90% detected once. The sequenced sample was peripheral blood, obtained on day 0 of MenACWY control vaccination. The source is an adult in good health.

The table lists this clone with a count of one. The chain has TRBV29-1 and TRBJ1-2, with 8 positions matching TRBD1. The CDR3 is 11 residues long. CDR1 and CDR2 from the germline V gene are SQVTM and ANQGSEA. The ends lost 6 bases at V and 8 bases at J; junction bases unmatched: 5. CDR3 nucleotides: TGCAGCGTACGACAGGGGTTCGGCTACACCTTC. Its translation is CSVRQGFGYTF.

V gene TRBV21-1 combines with J gene TRBJ2-6; TRBD1 is the table's D call and was not checked against the DNA. TRBV21-1 is tagged as a pseudogene. The CDR3 has 15 amino acids. The CDR3 sequence is CASTLDRAGANVLTF. CDR3 sequence (DNA): TGTGCCAGCACCCTGGACAGGGCTGGGGCCAACGTCCTGACTTTC.

V usage is TRBV9 and J usage is TRBJ1-3; D may be TRBD1 (6 bases). Germline CDR1 reads SGDLS; CDR2 reads YYNGEE. This CDR3 has 13 amino acids. The germline V and J ends were trimmed by 3 bases and 4 bases, with 8 bases remaining between them. CDR3 in amino acids: CASSGDRGNTIYF. The CDR3 DNA reads TGTGCCAGCAGCGGTGACAGGGGAAACACCATATATTTT.

The CDR3 region has the DNA TGCAGCGTTGGAATAACGAACACCGGGGAGCTGTTTTTT. Translating it yields CSVGITNTGELFF. The gene calls are TRBV29-1 and TRBJ2-2, with unresolved D. The CDR3 has 13 amino acids. Germline assignment: CDR1 SQVTM and CDR2 ANQGSEA. V was cut by 4 bases and J by 0 bases, with 6 bases left in between.

The chain links TRBV27 to TRBJ2-1; the match to TRBD2 covers 8 bases. J was trimmed by 6 bases and V by 4 bases; bases with no gene match: 5. This CDR3 has 14 amino acids. Germline values: CDR1 MNHEY, CDR2 SMNVEV (reference sequence). The CDR3 sequence: CASSSAGTSNEQFF. The CDR3, as DNA: TGTGCCAGCAGTTCCGCCGGGACTAGCAATGAGCAGTTCTTC.

The chain employs TRBV19 and TRBJ2-2, with 10 bases identical to TRBD1. This CDR3 comprises 16 residues. The J segment lost 6 bases and the V segment lost 2 bases, leaving 6 bases of the junction unmatched. Germline lookup yields CDR1 LNHDA and CDR2 SQIVND (reference sequence). Written as DNA, the CDR3 is TGTGCCAGTAGTATACGGACAGGGGGGAGGGCCGGGGAGCTGTTTTTT. This codes for CASSIRTGGRAGELFF. Supplemented by reference TRBV19 and TRBJ2-2, the full variable domain reads DGGITQSPKYLFRKEGQNVTLSCEQNLNHDAMYWYRQDPGQGLRLIYYSQIVNDFQKGDIAEGYSVSREKKESFPLTVTSAQKNPTAFYLCASSIRTGGRAGELFFGEGSRLTVL.

This clone was picked up one time. The V and J genes are TRBV15 and TRBJ2-1; D perhaps matches TRBD1 (6 bases). Trimming stripped 0 bases from V and 0 bases from J, with 12 bases between. Germline-derived CDR1 and CDR2 are LNHNV and YYDKDF (reference sequence). This CDR3 spans 17 amino acids. The chain's CDR3 is CATSRDHPGVSYNEQFF. In DNA form, the CDR3 reads TGTGCCACCAGCAGAGACCACCCAGGGGTCTCCTACAATGAGCAGTTCTTC.

The chain is built from TRBV5-6 and TRBJ2-5; D may be TRBD1 or TRBD2 (6 bases each). Germline CDR1 is SGHDT and CDR2 is YYEEEE. The V end lost 5 bases, the J end lost 3 bases, and 14 bases lay between the germline ends. The CDR3 consists of 14 residues. This CDR3 is CASRFRGGEETQYF. As DNA, the CDR3 is TGTGCCAGCAGATTCAGGGGAGGAGAAGAGACCCAGTACTTC.

The chain uses TRBV5-6 and TRBJ2-7; D might be TRBD2 (5 bases). CDR3 length: 17 residues. Between the trimmed V and J ends, which lost 0 bases and 3 bases, there was a span of 19 bases. Germline V gene lookup returns CDR1 SGHDT and CDR2 YYEEEE. CDR3 sequence: CASSLGGASLIGYEQYV. The CDR3 DNA sequence: TGTGCCAGCAGCTTGGGGGGAGCCAGCCTAATCGGCTACGAGCAGTACGTC.

The chain recombines TRBV19 with TRBJ2-2; D unresolved. The CDR3 has 12 residues. Looked up from germline, CDR1 is LNHDA and CDR2 is SQIVND (reference sequence). The V gene lost 6 bases and the J gene lost 5 bases, with 7 bases spanning the gap. CDR3 protein: CASSRATGELFF. In DNA, the CDR3 is TGTGCCAGTAGCCGAGCGACCGGGGAGCTGTTTTTT. Drawing the rest from reference TRBV19 and TRBJ2-2, the complete variable domain is DGGITQSPKYLFRKEGQNVTLSCEQNLNHDAMYWYRQDPGQGLRLIYYSQIVNDFQKGDIAEGYSVSREKKESFPLTVTSAQKNPTAFYLCASSRATGELFFGEGSRLTVL.

The genes are TRBV6-5 and TRBJ2-3; the D call may be TRBD1 or TRBD2 (5 bases each). CDR3 length: 14 residues. Germline V lookup: CDR1 MNHEY, CDR2 SVGAGI. The V gene lost 7 bases and the J gene lost 1 base, with 12 bases spanning the gap. The chain's CDR3 is CASTDGARTDTQYF. DNA of the CDR3: TGTGCCAGCACCGACGGGGCTCGCACAGATACGCAGTATTTT.

The chain joins TRBV28 to TRBJ2-7; 7 bases are shared with TRBD1. CDR1 is MDHEN and CDR2 is SYDVKM in the germline V gene. The V and J ends lost 6 bases and 3 bases, in that order; junction bases with no gene match: 11. The CDR3 is 15 amino acids. The chain's CDR3 is CASSHRQGLNYEQYF. CDR3 coding DNA: TGTGCCAGCAGCCACCGACAGGGTTTAAACTACGAGCAGTACTTC. Filled out from reference TRBV28 and TRBJ2-7, the complete variable domain reads DVKVTQSSRYLVKRTGEKVFLECVQDMDHENMFWYRQDPGLGLRLIYFSYDVKMKEKGDIPEGYSVSREKKERFSLILESASTNQTSMYLCASSHRQGLNYEQYFGPGTRLTVT.

The gene calls are TRBV15 and TRBJ2-6, with a possible D match to TRBD1 (6 bases). Per the germline V gene, CDR1 is LNHNV and CDR2 is YYDKDF (reference sequence). The germline V and J ends were trimmed by 2 bases and 1 base, with 9 bases remaining between them. This CDR3 has 16 amino acids. CDR3 nucleotide sequence: TGTGCCACCAGCAGAAATACAGGGTCTGGGGCCAACGTCCTGACTTTC. Translating gives CATSRNTGSGANVLTF.

The rearrangement links TRBV28 to TRBJ2-5; 9 positions match TRBD2. Germline CDR1 reads MDHEN; CDR2 reads SYDVKM. The CDR3 is made up of 15 amino acids. J gave up 4 bases and V 5 bases, and 8 bases lay outside the gene matches. CDR3 DNA sequence: TGTGCCAGCAGTATGGTGCGGGGGGGCGTAGAGACCCAGTACTTC. This gives the protein CASSMVRGGVETQYF.

The chain has TRBV6-5 and TRBJ1-2; perhaps TRBD1 as D (6 bases). The CDR3 consists of 12 residues. The V end was cut by 8 bases, the J end by 9 bases, with 16 bases between. Per the germline V gene, CDR1 is MNHEY and CDR2 is SVGAGI. This CDR3 is CASGKQGRRYTF. The CDR3 nucleotides are TGTGCCAGCGGTAAACAGGGTAGGCGCTACACCTTC.

The rearrangement links TRBV5-1 to TRBJ2-5; 10 bases agree with TRBD2. The CDR3 runs to 18 residues. Trimming removed 0 bases from V and 5 bases from J; junction bases left unmatched: 13. Germline V gene data show CDR1 as SGHRS and CDR2 as YFSETQ. CDR3 in DNA: TGCGCCAGCAGCTTGGCTTTTGGTCTAGCGGGAGTGGAGGAGACCCAGTACTTC. It codes for CASSLAFGLAGVEETQYF.

The chain has TRBV28 and TRBJ1-4, with D unresolved. Looked up from germline, CDR1 is MDHEN and CDR2 is SYDVKM. The CDR3 has 14 residues. V was shortened by 2 bases and J by 0 bases, with 4 bases between the two germline ends. This chain's CDR3 is CASSLLSTNEKLFF. The CDR3 DNA is TGTGCCAGCAGTTTACTCTCAACTAATGAAAAACTGTTTTTT.

The gene calls are TRBV4-3 and TRBJ2-3; D might be TRBD1 (6 bases). Trimming removed 1 base at V and 2 bases at J, with 13 bases between. CDR3 length equals 16 residues. CDR1 and CDR2 from the germline V gene are LGHNA and YSLEER. The CDR3 DNA follows: TGCGCCAGCAGCCAAGTCGGACAGTCGTACACAGATACGCAGTATTTT. Translating gives CASSQVGQSYTDTQYF.

This rearrangement joins TRBV19 to TRBJ2-3, with a tentative D call TRBD2 (6 bases). This CDR3 region has 15 residues. The germline V and J ends were trimmed by 7 bases and 9 bases, with 23 bases remaining between them. The germline gives CDR1 LNHDA, CDR2 SQIVND (reference sequence). In nucleotides, the CDR3 is TGTGCCAGTACTCTGACCTCGGGGCCTGGGGGGACGCAGTATTTT. It specifies CASTLTSGPGGTQYF.

This clone was detected only a few times. This chain links TRBV2 with TRBJ1-5, with D possibly TRBD1 on 5 matching bases. CDR3 length: 15 amino acids. Trimming cost V 1 base and J 0 bases, with 7 bases left between them. Germline V lookup: CDR1 SNHLY, CDR2 FYNNEI. CDR3 protein: CASSEGGVSNQPQHF. DNA of the CDR3: TGTGCCAGCAGTGAAGGGGGCGTTAGCAATCAGCCCCAGCATTTT.

CDR3 bases: TGTGCCAGCAGCCGAGTTAAGGGGAATCAGCCCCAGCATTTT. It codes for CASSRVKGNQPQHF. V is TRBV7-8 and J is TRBJ1-5; D may be TRBD1 (5 bases). The V end lost 5 bases, the J end lost 4 bases, and 12 bases lay between the germline ends. Germline values: CDR1 SGHVS, CDR2 FQNEAQ. The CDR3 loop spans 14 amino acids.

This clone occurred a few times. J is TRBJ1-6 and V is TRBV9; 7 bases line up with TRBD1. The germline CDR1 and CDR2 sequences are SGDLS and YYNGEE. The CDR3 has 14 residues. J was trimmed by 8 bases and V by 0 bases; bases with no gene match: 2. CDR3: CASSVDRGYSPLHF. The CDR3 DNA is TGTGCCAGCAGCGTAGACAGGGGATATTCACCCCTCCACTTT.

The chain joins TRBV4-1 to TRBJ1-1; no reliable D call. The V end was cut by 4 bases, the J end by 2 bases, with 8 bases between. The germline V gene encodes CDR1 MGHRA and CDR2 YSYEKL. The CDR3 contains 13 residues. DNA for the CDR3: TGCGCCAGCAGCCCCGACCTCAACACTGAAGCTTTCTTT. Amino acid sequence: CASSPDLNTEAFF.

This clone turned up a few times. The chain is built from TRBV5-1 and TRBJ2-3; 9 bases map to TRBD2. The V gene end was trimmed by 0 bases and the J gene end by 6 bases; junction bases not matched to a gene: 5. This CDR3 comprises 15 residues. Germline V lookup: CDR1 SGHRS, CDR2 YFSETQ. CDR3 in amino acids: CASSLERGVGDTQYF. DNA for the CDR3: TGCGCCAGCAGCTTGGAGCGGGGGGTCGGCGATACGCAGTATTTT.

Of note for this clone: Other DNA variants within this sample encode the same CDR3. The gene calls are TRBV28 and TRBJ1-1; no clear D gene. The CDR3 is made up of 13 amino acids. The germline gives CDR1 MDHEN, CDR2 SYDVKM. V lost 2 bases, J lost 1 base, and 5 bases lay in between. CDR3 loop: CASSLDGNTEAFF. In DNA, the CDR3 is TGTGCCAGCAGTTTAGACGGGAACACTGAAGCTTTCTTT.

The chain joins TRBV6-5 to TRBJ2-1, with D perhaps TRBD1 or TRBD2 (5 bases each). CDR1 is MNHEY and CDR2 is SVGAGI in the germline V gene. Trimming cost V 5 bases and J 11 bases, with 19 bases left between them. The CDR3 spans 14 residues. CDR3 in DNA: TGTGCCAGCAGTCCGGGGCCTACTAGTCGTAAGCAGTTCTTC. Translated: CASSPGPTSRKQFF.

This clone appeared a few times. V and J are TRBV30 and TRBJ2-1; the D gene could be TRBD1 or TRBD2 (5 bases each). The CDR3 runs to 14 residues. V lost 5 bases, J lost 10 bases, and 21 bases lay in between. Germline assignment: CDR1 GTSNPN and CDR2 SVGIG (reference sequence). CDR3 region: CAWSPGRGILEQFF. CDR3 sequence (DNA): TGTGCCTGGTCTCCGGGACGGGGTATTTTGGAGCAGTTCTTC.

This clone was picked up one time. The V call is TRBV12-5, the J call TRBJ2-7, with 10 nucleotides matching TRBD1. V dropped 2 bases and J dropped 6; count of bases not matched to a gene: 10. CDR3 length: 16 amino acids. The germline gives CDR1 LGHNT, CDR2 FRNRAP. The CDR3 reads CASGLPDRGLFSEQYV. The DNA for the CDR3 is TGTGCTAGTGGTTTGCCAGACAGGGGGCTCTTCTCCGAGCAGTACGTC.

This sequence joins TRBV5-4 and TRBJ2-1; D is undetermined. The germline V and J ends were trimmed by 2 bases and 3 bases, with 9 bases remaining between them. This CDR3 is 14 amino acids long. Germline V lookup: CDR1 SGHNT, CDR2 YYREEE (reference sequence). The CDR3 DNA sequence: TGTGCCAGCAGCTTATCTTCACACTACAATGAGCAGTTCTTC. Amino acids: CASSLSSHYNEQFF. Full variable domain (missing parts from reference TRBV5-4 and TRBJ2-1): ETGVTQSPTHLIKTRGQQVTLRCSSQSGHNTVSWYQQALGQGPQFIFQYYREEENGRGNFPPRFSGLQFPNYSSELNVNALELDDSALYLCASSLSSHYNEQFFGPGTRLTVL.

The chain is built from TRBV9 and TRBJ2-1; D possibly matches TRBD1 or TRBD2 (6 bases each). CDR3 length: 17 amino acids. Trimming cost V 0 bases and J 1 base, with 14 bases left between them. Germline V gene lookup returns CDR1 SGDLS and CDR2 YYNGEE. CDR3 sequence: CASSVATGAGSYNEQFF. The CDR3 DNA is TGTGCCAGCAGCGTAGCTACGGGGGCCGGGTCCTACAATGAGCAGTTCTTC.

The rearrangement links TRBV9 to TRBJ1-6; 7 positions agree with TRBD1. CDR3 length: 13 residues. The J segment lost 9 bases and the V segment lost 0 bases, leaving 0 bases of the junction unmatched. Germline values: CDR1 SGDLS, CDR2 YYNGEE. The CDR3 spells CASSVGQGSPLHF. Here the CDR3 DNA reads TGTGCCAGCAGCGTAGGACAGGGTTCACCCCTCCACTTT.

Notes on this clone: Since the CDR3 does not end with the conserved phenylalanine or tryptophan, this likely comes from a read error. No DNA is shown, since the ends of the CDR3 on it are uncertain; the CDR3 is the one TCRdb lists. The V and J genes are TRBV11-2 and TRBJ1-2; the D call TRBD1 from the table was never checked on the DNA. The V gene's germline CDR1 is SGHAT and CDR2 FQNNGV. Both ends counted, the CDR3 spans 8 residues. This CDR3 reads CASRGHRY.